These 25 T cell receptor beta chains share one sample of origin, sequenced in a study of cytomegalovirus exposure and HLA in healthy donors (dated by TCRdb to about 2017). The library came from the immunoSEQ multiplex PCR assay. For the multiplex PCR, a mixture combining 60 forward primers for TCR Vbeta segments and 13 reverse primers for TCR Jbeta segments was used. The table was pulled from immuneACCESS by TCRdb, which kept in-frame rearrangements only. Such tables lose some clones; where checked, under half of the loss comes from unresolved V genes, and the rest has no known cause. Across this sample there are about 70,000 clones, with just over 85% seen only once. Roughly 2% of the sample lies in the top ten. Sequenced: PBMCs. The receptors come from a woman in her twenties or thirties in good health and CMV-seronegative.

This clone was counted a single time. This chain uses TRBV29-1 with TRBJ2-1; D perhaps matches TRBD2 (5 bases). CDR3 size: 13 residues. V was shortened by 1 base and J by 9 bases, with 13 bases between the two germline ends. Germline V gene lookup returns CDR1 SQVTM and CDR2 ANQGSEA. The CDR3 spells CSVEGEHYVEQFF. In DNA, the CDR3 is TGCAGCGTTGAAGGGGAGCACTACGTTGAGCAGTTCTTC.

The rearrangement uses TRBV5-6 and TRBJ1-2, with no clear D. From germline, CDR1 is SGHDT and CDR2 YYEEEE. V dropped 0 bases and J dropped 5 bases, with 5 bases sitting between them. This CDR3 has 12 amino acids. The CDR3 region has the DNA TGTGCCAGCAGCTTGGAACTATATGGCTACACCTTC. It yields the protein CASSLELYGYTF.

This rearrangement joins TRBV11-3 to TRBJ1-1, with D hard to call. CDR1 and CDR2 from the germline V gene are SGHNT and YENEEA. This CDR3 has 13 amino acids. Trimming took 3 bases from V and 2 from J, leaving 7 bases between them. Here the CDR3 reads CASSFSTNTEAFF. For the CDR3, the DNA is TGTGCCAGCAGCTTTAGCACCAACACTGAAGCTTTCTTT.

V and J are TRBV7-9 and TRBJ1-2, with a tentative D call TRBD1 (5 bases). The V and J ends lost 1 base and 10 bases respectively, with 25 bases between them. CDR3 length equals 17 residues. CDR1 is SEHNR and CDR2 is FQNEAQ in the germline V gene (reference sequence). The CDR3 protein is CASSLVNRIGQSFDYTF. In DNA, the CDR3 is TGTGCCAGCAGCTTAGTCAACAGGATCGGGCAGTCTTTTGACTACACCTTC.

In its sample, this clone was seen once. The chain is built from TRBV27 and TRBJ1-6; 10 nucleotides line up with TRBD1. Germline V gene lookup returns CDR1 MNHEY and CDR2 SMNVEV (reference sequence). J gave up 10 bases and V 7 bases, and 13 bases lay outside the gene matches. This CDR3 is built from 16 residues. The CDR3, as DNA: TGTGCCAGCAAATCGGGGACAGGGGCCTTCGGGTCACCCCTCCACTTT. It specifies CASKSGTGAFGSPLHF.

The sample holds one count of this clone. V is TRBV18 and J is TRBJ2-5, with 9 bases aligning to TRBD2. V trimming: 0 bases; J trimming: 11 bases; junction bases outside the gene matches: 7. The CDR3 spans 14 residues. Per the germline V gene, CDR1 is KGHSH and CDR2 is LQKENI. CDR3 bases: TGTGCCAGCTCACCACCGGCTAGCGGGACAGAGCAGTACTTC. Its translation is CASSPPASGTEQYF.

CDR3: CASSSTGARGYTF. CDR3 coding DNA: TGTGCCAGCAGTTCCACAGGGGCAAGGGGCTACACCTTC. V is TRBV28 and J is TRBJ1-2, with 7 bases that match TRBD1. The V segment lost 4 bases and the J segment 8 bases; nucleotides outside the gene matches: 7. The CDR3 is 13 residues long. The germline V gene encodes CDR1 MDHEN and CDR2 SYDVKM.

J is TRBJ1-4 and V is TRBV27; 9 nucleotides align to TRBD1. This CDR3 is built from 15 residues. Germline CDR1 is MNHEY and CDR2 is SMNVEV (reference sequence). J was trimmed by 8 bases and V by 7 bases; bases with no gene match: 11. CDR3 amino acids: CASKRKGQGGEKLFF. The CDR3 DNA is TGTGCCAGCAAGCGAAAGGGACAGGGAGGAGAAAAACTGTTTTTT.

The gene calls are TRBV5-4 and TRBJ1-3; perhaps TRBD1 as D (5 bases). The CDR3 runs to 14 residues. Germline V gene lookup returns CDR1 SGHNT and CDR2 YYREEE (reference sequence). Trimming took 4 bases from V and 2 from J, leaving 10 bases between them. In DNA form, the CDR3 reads TGTGCCAGCAGCCAGGGTCTTACTGGAAACACCATATATTTT. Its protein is CASSQGLTGNTIYF.

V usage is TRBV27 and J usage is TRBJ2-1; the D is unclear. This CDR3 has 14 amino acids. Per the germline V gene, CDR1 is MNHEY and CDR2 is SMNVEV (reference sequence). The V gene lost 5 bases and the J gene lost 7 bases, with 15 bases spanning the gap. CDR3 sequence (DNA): TGTGCCAGCAGTCCCCGGAGCGTATGGAATGAGCAGTTCTTC. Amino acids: CASSPRSVWNEQFF.

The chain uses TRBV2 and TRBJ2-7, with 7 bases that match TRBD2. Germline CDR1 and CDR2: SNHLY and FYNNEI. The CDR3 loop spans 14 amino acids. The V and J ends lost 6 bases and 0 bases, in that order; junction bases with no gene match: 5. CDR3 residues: CASSRLAASYEQYF. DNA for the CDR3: TGTGCCAGCAGCCGTCTAGCGGCCTCCTACGAGCAGTACTTC.

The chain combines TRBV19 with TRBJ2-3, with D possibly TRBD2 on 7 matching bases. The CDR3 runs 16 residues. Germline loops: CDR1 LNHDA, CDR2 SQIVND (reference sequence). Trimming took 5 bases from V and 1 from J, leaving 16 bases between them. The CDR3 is CASSPTGREGTDTQYF. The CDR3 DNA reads TGTGCCAGTAGTCCAACAGGGAGGGAGGGCACAGATACGCAGTATTTT. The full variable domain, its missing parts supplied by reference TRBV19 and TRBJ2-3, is DGGITQSPKYLFRKEGQNVTLSCEQNLNHDAMYWYRQDPGQGLRLIYYSQIVNDFQKGDIAEGYSVSREKKESFPLTVTSAQKNPTAFYLCASSPTGREGTDTQYFGPGTRLTVL.

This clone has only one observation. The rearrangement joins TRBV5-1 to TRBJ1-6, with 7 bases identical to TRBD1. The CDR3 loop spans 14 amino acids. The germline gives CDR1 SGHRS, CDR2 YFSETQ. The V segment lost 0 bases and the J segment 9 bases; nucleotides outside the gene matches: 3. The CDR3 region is CASSLVAGGSPLHF. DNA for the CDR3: TGCGCCAGCAGCTTGGTTGCAGGGGGTTCACCCCTCCACTTT. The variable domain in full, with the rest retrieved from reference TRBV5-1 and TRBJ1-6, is KAGVTQTPRYLIKTRGQQVTLSCSPISGHRSVSWYQQTPGQGLQFLFEYFSETQRNKGNFPGRFSGRQFSNSRSEMNVSTLELGDSALYLCASSLVAGGSPLHFGNGTRLTVT.

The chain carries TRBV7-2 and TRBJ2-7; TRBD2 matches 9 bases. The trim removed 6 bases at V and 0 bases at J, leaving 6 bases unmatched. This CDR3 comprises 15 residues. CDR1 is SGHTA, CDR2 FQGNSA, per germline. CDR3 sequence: CASRYSSGSSYEQYF. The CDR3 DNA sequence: TGTGCCAGCAGATACAGTAGCGGGAGCTCCTACGAGCAGTACTTC.

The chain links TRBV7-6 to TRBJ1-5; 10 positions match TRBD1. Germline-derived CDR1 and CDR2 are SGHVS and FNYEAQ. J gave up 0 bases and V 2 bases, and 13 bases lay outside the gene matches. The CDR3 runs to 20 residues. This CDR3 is CASSLQIPGQGPISNQPQHF. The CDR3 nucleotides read TGTGCCAGCAGCTTACAGATACCGGGACAGGGGCCGATTAGCAATCAGCCCCAGCATTTT.

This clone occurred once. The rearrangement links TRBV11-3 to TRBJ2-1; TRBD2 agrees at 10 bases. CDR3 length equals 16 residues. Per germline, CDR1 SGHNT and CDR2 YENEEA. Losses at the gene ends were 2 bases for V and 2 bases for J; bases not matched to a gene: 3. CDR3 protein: CASSLRLAGAYNEQFF. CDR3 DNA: TGTGCCAGCAGCTTAAGGCTAGCGGGAGCCTACAATGAGCAGTTCTTC.

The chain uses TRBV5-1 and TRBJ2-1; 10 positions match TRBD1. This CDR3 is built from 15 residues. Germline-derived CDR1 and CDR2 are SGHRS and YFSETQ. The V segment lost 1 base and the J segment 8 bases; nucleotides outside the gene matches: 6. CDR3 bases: TGCGCCAGCAGCTTGATCGAGACAGGGGGCGATGAGCAGTTCTTC. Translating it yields CASSLIETGGDEQFF.

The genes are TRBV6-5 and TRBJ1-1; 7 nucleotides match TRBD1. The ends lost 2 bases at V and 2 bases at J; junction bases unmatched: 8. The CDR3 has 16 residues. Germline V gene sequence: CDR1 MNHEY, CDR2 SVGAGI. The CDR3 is CASSYASGQRNTEAFF. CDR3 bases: TGTGCCAGCAGTTACGCCTCGGGACAGAGAAACACTGAAGCTTTCTTT.

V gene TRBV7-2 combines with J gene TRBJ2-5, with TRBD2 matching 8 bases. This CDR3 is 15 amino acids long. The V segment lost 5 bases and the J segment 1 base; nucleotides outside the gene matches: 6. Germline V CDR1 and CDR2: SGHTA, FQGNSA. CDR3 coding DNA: TGTGCCAGCAGCGTTAGCGGGACTACCCAAGAGACCCAGTACTTC. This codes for CASSVSGTTQETQYF.

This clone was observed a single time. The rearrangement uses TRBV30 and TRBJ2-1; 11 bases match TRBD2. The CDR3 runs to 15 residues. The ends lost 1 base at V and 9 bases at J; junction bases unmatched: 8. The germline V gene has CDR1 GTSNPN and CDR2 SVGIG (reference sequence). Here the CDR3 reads CAWSAPSGRIVEQFF. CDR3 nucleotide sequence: TGTGCCTGGAGTGCGCCTAGCGGGAGGATAGTTGAGCAGTTCTTC.

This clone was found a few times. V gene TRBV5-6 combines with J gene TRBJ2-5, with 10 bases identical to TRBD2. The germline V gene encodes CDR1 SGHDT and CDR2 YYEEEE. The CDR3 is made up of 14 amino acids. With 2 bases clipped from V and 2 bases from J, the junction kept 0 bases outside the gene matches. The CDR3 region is CASSLLAGQETQYF. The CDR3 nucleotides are TGTGCCAGCAGCTTACTAGCGGGGCAAGAGACCCAGTACTTC.

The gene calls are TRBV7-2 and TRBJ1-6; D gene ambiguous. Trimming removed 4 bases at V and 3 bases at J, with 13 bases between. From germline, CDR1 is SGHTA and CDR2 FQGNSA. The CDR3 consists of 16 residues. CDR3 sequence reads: CASSSRPPGYNSPLHF. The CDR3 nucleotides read TGTGCCAGCAGCTCGCGGCCCCCGGGCTATAATTCACCCCTCCACTTT.

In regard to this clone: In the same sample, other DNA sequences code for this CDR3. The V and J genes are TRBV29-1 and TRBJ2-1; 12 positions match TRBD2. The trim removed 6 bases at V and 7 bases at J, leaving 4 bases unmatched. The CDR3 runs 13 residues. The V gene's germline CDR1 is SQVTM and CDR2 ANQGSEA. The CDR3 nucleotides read TGCAGCGTGCCCGGACTAGCGGGGAATGAGCAGTTCTTC. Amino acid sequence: CSVPGLAGNEQFF.

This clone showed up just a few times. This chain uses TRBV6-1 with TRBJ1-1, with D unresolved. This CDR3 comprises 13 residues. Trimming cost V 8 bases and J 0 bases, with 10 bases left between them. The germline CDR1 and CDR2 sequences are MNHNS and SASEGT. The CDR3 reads CASSHTLNTEAFF. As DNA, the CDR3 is TGTGCCAGCTCACATACCTTGAACACTGAAGCTTTCTTT.

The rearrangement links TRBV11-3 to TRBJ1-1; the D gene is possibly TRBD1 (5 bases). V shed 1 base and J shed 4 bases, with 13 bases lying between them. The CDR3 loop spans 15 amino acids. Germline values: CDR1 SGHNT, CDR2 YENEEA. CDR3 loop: CASSLAGRVGTEAFF. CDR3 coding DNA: TGTGCCAGCAGCTTAGCGGGCAGGGTCGGCACTGAAGCTTTCTTT.